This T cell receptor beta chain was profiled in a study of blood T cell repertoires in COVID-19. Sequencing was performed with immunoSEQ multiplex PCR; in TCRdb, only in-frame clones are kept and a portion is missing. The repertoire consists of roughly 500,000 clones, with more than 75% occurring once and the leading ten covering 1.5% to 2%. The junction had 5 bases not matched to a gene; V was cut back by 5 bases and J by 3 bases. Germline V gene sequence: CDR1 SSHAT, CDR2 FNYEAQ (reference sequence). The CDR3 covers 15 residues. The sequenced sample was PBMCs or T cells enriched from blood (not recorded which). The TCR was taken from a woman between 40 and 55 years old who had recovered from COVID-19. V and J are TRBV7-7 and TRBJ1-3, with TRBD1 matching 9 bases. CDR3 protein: CASSHSGQGGNTIYF. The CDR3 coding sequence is TGTGCCAGCAGCCACTCGGGACAGGGTGGAAACACCATATATTTT.